This record looks at one T cell receptor (beta chain) sequence and its context. Someone took the PBMCs out of about 9.7 ml of fresh peripheral blood. Using RNA transcripts, the TCR beta CDR3 regions were amplified. Following a first-round RT-PCR that used HTBI primers, a second-round multiplex PCR was carried out. MiXCR, applied by TCRdb to the multiplex PCR reads, yields one record per CDR3 protein. The sample has about 740,000 distinct CDR3 sequences, 35% to 50% seen once. These data belong to a study of Graves' ophthalmopathy and Graves' hyperthyroidism. The CDR3 has 14 amino acids. The V gene's germline CDR1 is WSHSY and CDR2 SAAADI. V was pared by 4 bases and J by 9 bases, with 15 bases between.

What was sequenced was peripheral blood. The receptor's source is an adult man with Graves' ophthalmopathy. The chain employs TRBV10-2 and TRBJ1-4; D call uncertain. In DNA form, the CDR3 reads TGCGCCAGCAGTGTAGGCAGATCCAATAAAAAACTGTTTTTT. Translating gives CASSVGRSNKKLFF.